The 18 T cell receptor beta chains listed next were all sequenced from one sample in a study of response to subunit inactivated influenza vaccine. TCRdb fed the RT-PCR reads into MiXCR, producing one record per CDR3 protein. The table has some 600,000 distinct CDR3 sequences, 11% to 15% seen once. Sequencing used PBMCs from blood, obtained less than 15 days before vaccination. Receptors originate from a man in his fifties who received an inactivated influenza vaccine.

The chain has TRBV9 and TRBJ2-7; 14 bases map to TRBD2. Looked up from germline, CDR1 is SGDLS and CDR2 is YYNGEE. Unmatched junction bases numbered 5, after V lost 3 bases and J lost 6 bases. The CDR3 loop spans 15 amino acids. CDR3 loop: CASSARGTSGSEQYF. The CDR3 DNA follows: TGTGCCAGCAGCGCCAGGGGGACTAGCGGGAGCGAGCAGTACTTC.

This clonotype has only a few counts. The chain has TRBV7-2 and TRBJ2-5; D gene uncertain. The germline V and J ends were trimmed by 1 base and 7 bases, with 13 bases remaining between them. Per the germline V gene, CDR1 is SGHTA and CDR2 is FQGNSA. This CDR3 has 14 residues. CDR3 sequence: CASSLGKALGTQYF. For the CDR3, the DNA is TGTGCCAGCAGCTTAGGGAAGGCCCTGGGGACCCAGTACTTC.

This clonotype turned up a few times. This chain connects TRBV29-1 to TRBJ2-5; D not certain. Germline CDR1 reads SQVTM; CDR2 reads ANQGSEA. The CDR3 has 12 residues. The CDR3 is CTPHRYQETQYF. For the CDR3, the DNA is TGCACCCCGCATCGGTACCAAGAGACCCAGTACTTC. Combining the CDR3 with reference TRBV29-1 and TRBJ2-5 gives the whole variable domain SAVISQKPSRDICQRGTSLTIQCQVDSQVTMMFWYRQQPGQSLTLIATANQGSEATYESGFVIDKFPISRPNLTFSTLTVSNMSPEDSSIYLCTPHRYQETQYFGPGTRLLVL.

This clonotype showed up many times. The chain is built from TRBV12-3 or TRBV12-4 and TRBJ2-2, with unresolved D. The length of the CDR3 is 16 residues. V lost 5 bases and J 0 bases, leaving 13 bases between the germline ends. CDR3 region: CASSPREAANTGELFF. CDR3 bases: TGTGCCAGCAGTCCCCGAGAGGCGGCGAACACCGGGGAGCTGTTTTTT.

V and J are TRBV27 and TRBJ2-1, with 12 bases lining up with TRBD2. V was clipped by 6 bases and J by 1 base; unmatched bases: 4. The CDR3 is 16 residues long. CDR1 MNHEY and CDR2 SMNVEV come from the germline V gene (reference sequence). The CDR3 loop is CASSRTSGMSYNEQFF. The DNA of the CDR3 is TGTGCCAGCAGCCGGACTAGCGGGATGTCCTACAATGAGCAGTTCTTC.

V is TRBV2 and J is TRBJ1-4, with no clear D. The CDR3 consists of 13 residues. Germline V lookup: CDR1 SNHLY, CDR2 FYNNEI. V was shortened by 5 bases and J by 5 bases, with 9 bases between the two germline ends. This CDR3 reads CASSQDGNEKLFF. The CDR3 region has the DNA TGTGCCAGCAGTCAGGACGGGAATGAAAAACTGTTTTTT. The full variable domain, completed using reference TRBV2 and TRBJ1-4, is EPEVTQTPSHQVTQMGQEVILRCVPISNHLYFYWYRQILGQKVEFLVSFYNNEISEKSEIFDDQFSVERPDGSNFTLKIRSTKLEDSAMYFCASSQDGNEKLFFGSGTQLSVL.

Only a few counts were recorded for this clonotype. V gene TRBV20-1 combines with J gene TRBJ2-3; 11 positions match TRBD2. This CDR3 contains 17 residues. Germline lookup yields CDR1 DFQATT and CDR2 SNEGSKA (reference sequence). V trimming: 6 bases; J trimming: 6 bases; junction bases outside the gene matches: 17. Here the CDR3 DNA reads TGCAGTGCCCGTAATCCGGGACTAGCGGCCAGGGGGGATACGCAGTATTTT. Translation: CSARNPGLAARGDTQYF.

The sample holds a few counts of this clonotype. V usage is TRBV28 and J usage is TRBJ2-5; TRBD2 might be the D (6 bases). Trimming removed 5 bases at V and 1 base at J, with 14 bases between. The CDR3 runs 15 residues. CDR1 is MDHEN, CDR2 SYDVKM, per germline. The CDR3 region is CASSRGSLGQETQYF. CDR3 bases: TGTGCCAGCAGTCGGGGGTCGCTCGGCCAAGAGACCCAGTACTTC.

The chain has TRBV5-5 and TRBJ2-7, with no clear D. CDR1 and CDR2 (germline): SGHKS, YYEKEE (reference sequence). The CDR3 covers 12 residues. The V and J ends lost 1 base and 6 bases respectively, with 8 bases between them. CDR3 coding DNA: TGTGCCAGCAGCTTGCCTAGTGCCGAGCAGTACTTC. Translating it yields CASSLPSAEQYF.

This clonotype was seen ten or more times. The gene calls are TRBV7-8 and TRBJ1-5; D is possibly TRBD1 (5 bases). V dropped 2 bases and J dropped 5 bases, with 7 bases sitting between them. The length of the CDR3 is 13 residues. CDR1 and CDR2 (germline): SGHVS, FQNEAQ. This CDR3 is CASSLQGHQPQHF. The CDR3 DNA sequence: TGTGCCAGCAGCTTACAGGGCCATCAGCCCCAGCATTTT. Complete variable domain (other parts from reference TRBV7-8 and TRBJ1-5): GAGVSQSPRYKVAKRGQDVALRCDPISGHVSLFWYQQALGQGPEFLTYFQNEAQLDKSGLPSDRFFAERPEGSVSTLKIQRTQQEDSAVYLCASSLQGHQPQHFGDGTRLSIL.

This sequence joins TRBV5-1 and TRBJ2-3; 7 bases line up with TRBD1. CDR1 is SGHRS and CDR2 is YFSETQ in the germline V gene. Trimming cost V 4 bases and J 4 bases; bases outside gene matches: 6. CDR3 length: 14 residues. CDR3 nucleotides: TGCGCCAGCAGCAGTGGACAGGAGTCAGATACGCAGTATTTT. It yields the protein CASSSGQESDTQYF.

The V gene is TRBV18, the J gene TRBJ2-1, with D hard to call. The CDR3 contains 15 residues. Germline V gives CDR1 KGHSH, CDR2 LQKENI. V lost 3 bases and J 6 bases, leaving 15 bases between the germline ends. The DNA for the CDR3 is TGTGCCAGCTCACCTCTTCGAGACCCAGGCAATGAGCAGTTCTTC. This gives the protein CASSPLRDPGNEQFF.

This clonotype was seen only a few times. The V gene is TRBV20-1, the J gene TRBJ2-1, with 10 nucleotides matching TRBD2. Germline CDR1 is DFQATT and CDR2 is SNEGSKA (reference sequence). V dropped 1 base and J dropped 8; count of bases not matched to a gene: 11. The CDR3 extends over 16 amino acids. The CDR3, as DNA: TGCAGTGCTAGAGTCGCCAGCGGGAGGGCCGCCGATGAGCAGTTCTTC. Protein product: CSARVASGRAADEQFF.

This clonotype was seen only a few times. The chain has TRBV7-2 and TRBJ2-3; no definite D call. The CDR3 spans 14 residues. V was pared by 1 base and J by 6 bases, with 11 bases between. Per germline, CDR1 SGHTA and CDR2 FQGNSA. The DNA of the CDR3 is TGTGCCAGCAGCTTAGTGCGGTCCGGGGATACGCAGTATTTT. It encodes CASSLVRSGDTQYF.

The J gene is TRBJ2-7, the V gene TRBV12-3 or TRBV12-4; tentative D call: TRBD1 (5 bases). Trimming removed 3 bases from V and 7 bases from J, with 10 bases in between. This CDR3 has 12 amino acids. DNA of the CDR3: TGTGCCAGCAGTTTGACAGCCTTGGAGCAGTACTTC. It specifies CASSLTALEQYF.

This clonotype was seen a handful of times. The rearrangement links TRBV7-2 to TRBJ2-7; 8 bases map to TRBD1. Germline loops: CDR1 SGHTA, CDR2 FQGNSA. The CDR3 sequence is 16 residues long. Trimming removed 5 bases from V and 3 bases from J; junction bases left unmatched: 12. CDR3 amino acids: CASSPLFGTGVYEQYF. CDR3 nucleotide sequence: TGTGCCAGCAGCCCCTTATTTGGGACAGGAGTCTACGAGCAGTACTTC.

In its sample, this clonotype was seen many times. The chain couples TRBV28 to TRBJ1-4; D is unresolved. CDR1 MDHEN and CDR2 SYDVKM come from the germline V gene. With 6 bases removed from V and 4 bases from J, the gap between germline ends came to 24 bases. The CDR3 length is 18 residues. Written as DNA, the CDR3 is TGTGCCAGCAGCCCGAGTTTGGAGGTGAACCATCTTAATGAAAAACTGTTTTTT. This translates into CASSPSLEVNHLNEKLFF. The whole variable domain, filled in from reference TRBV28 and TRBJ1-4, reads DVKVTQSSRYLVKRTGEKVFLECVQDMDHENMFWYRQDPGLGLRLIYFSYDVKMKEKGDIPEGYSVSREKKERFSLILESASTNQTSMYLCASSPSLEVNHLNEKLFFGSGTQLSVL.

The chain links TRBV10-3 to TRBJ2-5, with TRBD1 as a possible D gene (5 bases). CDR1 and CDR2 from the germline V gene are ENHRY and SYGVKD. There are 15 residues in the CDR3. V dropped 5 bases and J dropped 2 bases, with 15 bases sitting between them. CDR3 amino acids: CAISLTAGQQETQYF. DNA for the CDR3: TGTGCCATCAGTCTCACCGCAGGGCAGCAAGAGACCCAGTACTTC.